The 11 T cell receptor beta chains below all came from one sample that was sequenced in a study of CD8 T cells in Susac syndrome. An amount of RNA that ranged from roughly 0.5 to 1 ug was reverse transcribed with random hexamers. MiXCR, run by TCRdb on the immunoSEQ multiplex PCR reads, gives a single entry per CDR3 protein. The table lists about 47,000 distinct CDR3 sequences, more than 85% of them singletons. The sequencing input was CD8+ T cells from PBMCs. These receptors were taken from a human donor in good health.

The chain employs TRBV7-2 and TRBJ2-1, with TRBD2 matching 7 bases. The J segment lost 0 bases and the V segment lost 5 bases, leaving 16 bases of the junction unmatched. In germline, CDR1 is SGHTA, CDR2 FQGNSA. This CDR3 has 19 amino acids. In DNA, the CDR3 is TGTGCCAGCAGCCATTTATGGGCCACGGGGGACTACTCCTACAATGAGCAGTTCTTC. Protein: CASSHLWATGDYSYNEQFF. Based on the CDR3 plus reference TRBV7-2 and TRBJ2-1, the full variable domain is GAGVSQSPSNKVTEKGKDVELRCDPISGHTALYWYRQSLGQGLEFLIYFQGNSAPDKSGLPSDRFSAERTGGSVSTLTIQRTQQEDSAVYLCASSHLWATGDYSYNEQFFGPGTRLTVL.

The genes are TRBV7-9 and TRBJ2-5, with D possibly matching TRBD1 (6 bases). Trimming took 5 bases from V and 0 from J, leaving 16 bases between them. The CDR3 is 16 residues long. Per germline, CDR1 SEHNR and CDR2 FQNEAQ (reference sequence). The CDR3 here is CASSLLGTRNQETQYF. CDR3 sequence (DNA): TGTGCCAGCAGCCTATTGGGGACAAGGAACCAAGAGACCCAGTACTTC.

The chain joins TRBV29-1 to TRBJ1-2; unclear D gene. The length of the CDR3 is 12 residues. V was cut by 4 bases and J by 12 bases, with 18 bases left in between. Per germline, CDR1 SQVTM and CDR2 ANQGSEA. DNA of the CDR3: TGCAGCGTTGTATTGCCCAGGTTGGGTAACACCTTC. Its translation: CSVVLPRLGNTF. Using reference TRBV29-1 and TRBJ1-2 for the parts outside the CDR3, the full variable domain is SAVISQKPSRDICQRGTSLTIQCQVDSQVTMMFWYRQQPGQSLTLIATANQGSEATYESGFVIDKFPISRPNLTFSTLTVSNMSPEDSSIYLCSVVLPRLGNTFGSGTRLTVV.

The CDR3 loop reads CATSRDLGIAGGYEQYF. Here the CDR3 DNA reads TGTGCCACCAGCAGAGACCTGGGGATAGCGGGAGGATACGAGCAGTACTTC. The chain recombines TRBV15 with TRBJ2-7; 10 positions match TRBD2. V gave up 0 bases and J gave up 4 bases; unmatched junction bases: 9. Germline V lookup: CDR1 LNHNV, CDR2 YYDKDF (reference sequence). The CDR3 has 17 residues.

V is TRBV12-3 or TRBV12-4 and J is TRBJ1-5; D perhaps matches TRBD1 (5 bases). Trimming took off 8 bases at V and 2 bases at J, with 16 bases between the two ends. The CDR3 runs 15 residues. CDR3 sequence (DNA): TGTGCCAGCGAACAGGCGGAAGGAGGCAATCAGCCCCAGCATTTT. The encoded protein is CASEQAEGGNQPQHF.

The rearrangement links TRBV9 to TRBJ2-4, with TRBD2 matching over 9 bases. This CDR3 contains 15 residues. The germline gives CDR1 SGDLS, CDR2 YYNGEE. V lost 0 bases, J lost 8 bases, and 6 bases stayed unmatched. Here the CDR3 DNA reads TGTGCCAGCAGCGTAGCGGCTAGCGGGGCCGACATTCAGTACTTC. Translating it yields CASSVAASGADIQYF.

This chain uses TRBV19 with TRBJ2-1; D unresolved. Per germline, CDR1 LNHDA and CDR2 SQIVND (reference sequence). The ends were cut back, 5 bases at V and 0 bases at J, with 11 bases in the middle. CDR3 length equals 15 residues. CDR3 DNA sequence: TGTGCCAGTAGTTACCGTGCAAGCTCCTACAATGAGCAGTTCTTC. This encodes CASSYRASSYNEQFF.

This clonotype came up a few times. The chain employs TRBV29-1 and TRBJ1-1, with D possibly being TRBD1 (5 bases). Trimming pared 4 bases from V and 12 bases from J, leaving 18 bases between. The CDR3 runs to 12 residues. Germline V lookup: CDR1 SQVTM, CDR2 ANQGSEA. In nucleotides, the CDR3 is TGCAGCGTTGGGACTCCGAAAAAGGGGTCTTTCTTT. Translation: CSVGTPKKGSFF.

The genes are TRBV21-1 and TRBJ1-5; the table gives TRBD1 as D, unverified against the DNA. TRBV21-1 is a listed pseudogene. The CDR3 consists of 17 residues. CDR3 loop: CASSTRTGGLGNQPQHF. CDR3 sequence (DNA): TGTGCCAGCAGCACTCGGACAGGGGGCTTGGGAAATCAGCCCCAGCATTTT.

The chain couples TRBV4-1 to TRBJ2-3; D remains ambiguous. Germline loops: CDR1 MGHRA, CDR2 YSYEKL. The CDR3 is made up of 16 amino acids. V gave up 0 bases and J gave up 6 bases, with 16 bases separating them. The CDR3 bases are TGCGCCAGCAGCCAAGAGGGCTTGGGTTCCGCGGATACGCAGTATTTT. Amino acids: CASSQEGLGSADTQYF.

The chain is built from TRBV30 and TRBJ2-7; TRBD1 agrees at 10 bases. The germline V gene encodes CDR1 GTSNPN and CDR2 SVGIG (reference sequence). The length of the CDR3 is 15 residues. Losses at the gene ends were 0 bases for V and 2 bases for J; bases not matched to a gene: 4. The CDR3 here is CAWSVPGQGTYEQYF. The CDR3 region has the DNA TGTGCCTGGAGTGTACCGGGACAGGGGACCTACGAGCAGTACTTC.